This T cell receptor (beta chain) was sequenced for a study of response to subunit inactivated influenza vaccine. TCRdb fed the RT-PCR reads into MiXCR, producing one record per CDR3 protein. The profile shows roughly 500,000 distinct CDR3 sequences, around 25% of them singletons. This clonotype was recorded many times. This same sample was also taken into another study, of T cells expressing NK-cell markers. From that paper: UMI-tagged 5'RACE template switching yielded the TCR beta cDNA. CD3+CD56+NKG2C+, CD3+CD56+NKG2C- and CD3+CD56-NKG2C+ T cells, once sorted, supplied the TCR beta repertoires. The study found these clonotypes also leading the CD3+CD56-NKG2C+ fraction in a few donors.

The source of this sequence is a man aged 50 to 60 who received an inactivated influenza vaccine. Sequencing used CD4+ T cells sorted from PBMCs, obtained roughly 12 days after vaccination.

CDR3 amino acids: CASSAASGNTIYF. The CDR3 DNA is TGTGCCAGCAGCGCCGCCTCCGGAAACACCATATATTTT. The rearrangement uses TRBV9 and TRBJ1-3; unclear D gene. The ends were cut back, 3 bases at V and 4 bases at J, with 8 bases in the middle. Germline CDR1 and CDR2: SGDLS and YYNGEE. The CDR3 loop spans 13 amino acids. The full variable domain, in which reference TRBV9 and TRBJ1-3 provide the parts outside the CDR3, is DSGVTQTPKHLITATGQRVTLRCSPRSGDLSVYWYQQSLDQGLQFLIQYYNGEERAKGNILERFSAQQFPDLHSELNLSSLELGDSALYFCASSAASGNTIYFGEGSWLTVV.